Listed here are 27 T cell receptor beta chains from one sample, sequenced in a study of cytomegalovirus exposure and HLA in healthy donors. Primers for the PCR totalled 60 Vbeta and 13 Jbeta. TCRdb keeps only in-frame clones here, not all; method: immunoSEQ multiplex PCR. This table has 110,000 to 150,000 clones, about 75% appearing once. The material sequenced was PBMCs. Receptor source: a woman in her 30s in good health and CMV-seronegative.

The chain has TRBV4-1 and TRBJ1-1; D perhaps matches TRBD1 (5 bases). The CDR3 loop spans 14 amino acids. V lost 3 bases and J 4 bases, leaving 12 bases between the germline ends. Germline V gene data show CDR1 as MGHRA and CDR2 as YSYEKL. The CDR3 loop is CASSQTGGPTEAFF. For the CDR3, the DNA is TGCGCCAGCAGCCAGACCGGGGGTCCCACTGAAGCTTTCTTT.

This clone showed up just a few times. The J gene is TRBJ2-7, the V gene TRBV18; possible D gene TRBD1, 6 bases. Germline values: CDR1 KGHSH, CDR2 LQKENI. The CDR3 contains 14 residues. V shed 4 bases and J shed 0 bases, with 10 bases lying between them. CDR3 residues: CASSRQGSSYEQYF. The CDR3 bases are TGTGCCAGCTCACGGCAGGGGAGCTCCTACGAGCAGTACTTC.

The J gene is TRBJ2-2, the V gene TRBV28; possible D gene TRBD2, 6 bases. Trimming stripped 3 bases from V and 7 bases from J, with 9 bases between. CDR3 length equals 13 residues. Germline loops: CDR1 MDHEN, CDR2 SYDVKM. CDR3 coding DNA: TGTGCCAGCAGTTTCGGGGGTGGCGGGGAGCTGTTTTTT. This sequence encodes CASSFGGGGELFF.

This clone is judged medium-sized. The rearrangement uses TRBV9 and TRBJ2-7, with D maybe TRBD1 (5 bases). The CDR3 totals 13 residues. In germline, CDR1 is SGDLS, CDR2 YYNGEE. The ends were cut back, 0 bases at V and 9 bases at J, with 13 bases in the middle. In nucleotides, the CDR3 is TGTGCCAGCAGCGTAGATCAAGGGGTAAGGCAGTACTTC. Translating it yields CASSVDQGVRQYF. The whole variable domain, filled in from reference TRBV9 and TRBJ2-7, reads DSGVTQTPKHLITATGQRVTLRCSPRSGDLSVYWYQQSLDQGLQFLIQYYNGEERAKGNILERFSAQQFPDLHSELNLSSLELGDSALYFCASSVDQGVRQYFGPGTRLTVT.

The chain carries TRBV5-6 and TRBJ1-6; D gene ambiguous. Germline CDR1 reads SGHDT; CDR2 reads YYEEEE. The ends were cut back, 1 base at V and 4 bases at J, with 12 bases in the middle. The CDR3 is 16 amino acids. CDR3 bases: TGTGCCAGCAGCTTGTTCGGAGGATCATATAATTCACCCCTCCACTTT. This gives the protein CASSLFGGSYNSPLHF.

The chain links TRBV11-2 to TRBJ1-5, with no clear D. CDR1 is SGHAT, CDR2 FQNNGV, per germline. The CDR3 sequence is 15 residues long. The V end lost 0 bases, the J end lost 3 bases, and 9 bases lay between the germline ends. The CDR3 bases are TGTGCCAGCAGCTTAGATGGACTCTTCAATCAGCCCCAGCATTTT. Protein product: CASSLDGLFNQPQHF.

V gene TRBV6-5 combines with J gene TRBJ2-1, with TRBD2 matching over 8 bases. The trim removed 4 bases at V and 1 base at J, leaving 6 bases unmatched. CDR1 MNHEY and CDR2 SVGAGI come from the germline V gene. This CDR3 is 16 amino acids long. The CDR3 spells CASSSIAGLSYNEQFF. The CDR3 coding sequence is TGTGCCAGCAGTTCGATAGCGGGGCTTTCCTACAATGAGCAGTTCTTC.

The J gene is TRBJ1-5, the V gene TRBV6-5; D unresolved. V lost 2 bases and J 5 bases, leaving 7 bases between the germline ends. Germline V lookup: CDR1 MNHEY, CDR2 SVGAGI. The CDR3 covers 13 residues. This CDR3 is CASSYMRDQPQHF. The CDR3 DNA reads TGTGCCAGCAGTTACATGCGGGATCAGCCCCAGCATTTT.

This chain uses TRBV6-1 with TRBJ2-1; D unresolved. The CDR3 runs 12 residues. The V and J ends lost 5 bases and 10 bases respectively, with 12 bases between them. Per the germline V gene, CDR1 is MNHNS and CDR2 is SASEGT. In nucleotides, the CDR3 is TGTGCCAGCAGTCTACACTTCGGGGAGCAGTTCTTC. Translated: CASSLHFGEQFF.

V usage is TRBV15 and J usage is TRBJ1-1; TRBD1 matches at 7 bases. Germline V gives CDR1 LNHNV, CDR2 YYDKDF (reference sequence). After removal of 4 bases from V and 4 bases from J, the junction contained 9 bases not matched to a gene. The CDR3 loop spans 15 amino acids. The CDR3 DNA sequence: TGTGCCACCAGCACCTATGTGACAGGGAGCACTGAAGCTTTCTTT. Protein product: CATSTYVTGSTEAFF.

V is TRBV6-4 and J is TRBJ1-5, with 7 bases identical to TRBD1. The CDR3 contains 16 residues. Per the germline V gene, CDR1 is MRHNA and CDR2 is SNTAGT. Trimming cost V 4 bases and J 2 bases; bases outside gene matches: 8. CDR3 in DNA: TGTGCCAGCAGTGCCTCAGGGGGAGAGCGCAATCAGCCCCAGCATTTT. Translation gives CASSASGGERNQPQHF.

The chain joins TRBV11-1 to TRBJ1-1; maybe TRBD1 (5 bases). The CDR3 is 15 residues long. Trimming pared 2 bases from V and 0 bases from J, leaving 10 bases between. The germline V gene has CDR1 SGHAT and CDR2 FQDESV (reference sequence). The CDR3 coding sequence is TGTGCCAGCAGCTTATCGTCAGGGTTGAACACTGAAGCTTTCTTT. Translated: CASSLSSGLNTEAFF.

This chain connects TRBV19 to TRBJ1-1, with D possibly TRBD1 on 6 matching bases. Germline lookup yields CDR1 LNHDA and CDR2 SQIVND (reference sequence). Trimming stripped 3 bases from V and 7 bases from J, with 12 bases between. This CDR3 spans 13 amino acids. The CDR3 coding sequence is TGTGCCAGTAGTATCGAGGGGGACGGTGAAGCTTTCTTT. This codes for CASSIEGDGEAFF.

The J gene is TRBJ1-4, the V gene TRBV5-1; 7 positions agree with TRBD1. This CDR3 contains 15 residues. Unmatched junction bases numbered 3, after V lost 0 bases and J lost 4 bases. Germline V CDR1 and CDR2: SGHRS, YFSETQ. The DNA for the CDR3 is TGCGCCAGCAGCTTGGGTGACAGGGATAATGAAAAACTGTTTTTT. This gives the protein CASSLGDRDNEKLFF.

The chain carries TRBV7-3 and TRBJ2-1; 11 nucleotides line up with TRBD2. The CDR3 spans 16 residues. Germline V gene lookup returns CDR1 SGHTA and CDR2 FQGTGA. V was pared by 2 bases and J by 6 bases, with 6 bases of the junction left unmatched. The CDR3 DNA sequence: TGTGCCAGCAGCTTATATAGCGGGGGGGCCGTCAATGAGCAGTTCTTC. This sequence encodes CASSLYSGGAVNEQFF.

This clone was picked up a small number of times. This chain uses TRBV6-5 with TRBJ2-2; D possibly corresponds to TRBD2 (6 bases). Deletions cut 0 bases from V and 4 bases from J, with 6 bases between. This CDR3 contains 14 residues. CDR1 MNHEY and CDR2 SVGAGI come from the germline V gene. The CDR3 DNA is TGTGCCAGCAGTTACTCGGGGGGCACCGGGGAGCTGTTTTTT. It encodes CASSYSGGTGELFF.

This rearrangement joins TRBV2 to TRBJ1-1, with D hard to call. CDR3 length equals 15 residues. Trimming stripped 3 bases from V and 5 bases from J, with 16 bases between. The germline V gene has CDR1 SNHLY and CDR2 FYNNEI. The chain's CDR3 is CASSDQRVWATEAFF. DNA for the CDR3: TGTGCCAGCAGTGATCAGAGGGTATGGGCAACTGAAGCTTTCTTT.

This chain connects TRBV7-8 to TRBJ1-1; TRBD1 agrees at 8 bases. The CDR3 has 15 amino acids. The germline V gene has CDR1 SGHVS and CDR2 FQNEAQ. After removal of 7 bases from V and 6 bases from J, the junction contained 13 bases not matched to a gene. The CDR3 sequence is CASNPSRQGLPEAFF. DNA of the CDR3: TGTGCCAGCAATCCTTCTCGACAGGGGCTGCCTGAAGCTTTCTTT.

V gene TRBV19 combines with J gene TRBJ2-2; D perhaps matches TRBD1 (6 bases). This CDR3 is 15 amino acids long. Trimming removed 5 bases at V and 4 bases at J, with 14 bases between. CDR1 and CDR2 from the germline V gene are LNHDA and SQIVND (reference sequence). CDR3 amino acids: CASSRQQGSTGELFF. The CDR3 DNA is TGTGCCAGTAGTCGTCAGCAGGGGAGCACCGGGGAGCTGTTTTTT.

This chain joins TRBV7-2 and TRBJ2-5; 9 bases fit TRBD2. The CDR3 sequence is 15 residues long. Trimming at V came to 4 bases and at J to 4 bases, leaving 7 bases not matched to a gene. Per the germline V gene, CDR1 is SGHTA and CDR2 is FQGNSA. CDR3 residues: CASSWTLAGRETQYF. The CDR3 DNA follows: TGTGCCAGCAGCTGGACTCTAGCGGGGCGAGAGACCCAGTACTTC.

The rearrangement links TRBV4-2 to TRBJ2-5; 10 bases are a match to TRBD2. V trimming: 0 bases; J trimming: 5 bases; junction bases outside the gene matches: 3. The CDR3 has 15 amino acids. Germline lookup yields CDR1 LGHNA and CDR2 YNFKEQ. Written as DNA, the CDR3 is TGTGCCAGCAGCCAAGAGCTAGCGGGGGAGGAGACCCAGTACTTC. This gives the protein CASSQELAGEETQYF.

CDR3 bases: TGTGCCAGCAGTTCCCCTCGGGACAGGGGTGGCTACACCTTC. This sequence encodes CASSSPRDRGGYTF. This chain connects TRBV6-5 to TRBJ1-2, with TRBD1 matching 10 bases. CDR1 and CDR2 from the germline V gene are MNHEY and SVGAGI. The V and J ends lost 4 bases and 7 bases, in that order; junction bases with no gene match: 6. This CDR3 has 14 residues.

DNA for the CDR3: TGTGCCAGCAGCCCACATAGCGGGGGGGCGACAGATACGCAGTATTTT. Encoded protein: CASSPHSGGATDTQYF. The V call is TRBV7-8, the J call TRBJ2-3; 11 bases agree with TRBD2. This CDR3 is 16 amino acids long. Per the germline V gene, CDR1 is SGHVS and CDR2 is FQNEAQ. V trimming: 5 bases; J trimming: 3 bases; junction bases outside the gene matches: 7.

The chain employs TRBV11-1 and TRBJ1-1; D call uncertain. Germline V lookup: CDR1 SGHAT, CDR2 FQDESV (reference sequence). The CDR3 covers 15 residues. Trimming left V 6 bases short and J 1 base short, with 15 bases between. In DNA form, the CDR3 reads TGTGCCAGCAGACCCCTGGGCAGCCCGAACACTGAAGCTTTCTTT. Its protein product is CASRPLGSPNTEAFF. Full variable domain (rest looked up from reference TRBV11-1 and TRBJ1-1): EAEVAQSPRYKITEKSQAVAFWCDPISGHATLYWYRQILGQGPELLVQFQDESVVDDSQLPKDRFSAERLKGVDSTLKIQPAELGDSAMYLCASRPLGSPNTEAFFGQGTRLTVV.

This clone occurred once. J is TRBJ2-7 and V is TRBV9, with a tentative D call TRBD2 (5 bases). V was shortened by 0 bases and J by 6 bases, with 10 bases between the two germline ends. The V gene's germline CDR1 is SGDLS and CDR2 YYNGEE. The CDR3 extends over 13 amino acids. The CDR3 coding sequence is TGTGCCAGCAGCGTAGAAGTCCGGGGCGAGCAGTACTTC. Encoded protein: CASSVEVRGEQYF. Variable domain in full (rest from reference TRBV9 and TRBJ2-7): DSGVTQTPKHLITATGQRVTLRCSPRSGDLSVYWYQQSLDQGLQFLIQYYNGEERAKGNILERFSAQQFPDLHSELNLSSLELGDSALYFCASSVEVRGEQYFGPGTRLTVT.

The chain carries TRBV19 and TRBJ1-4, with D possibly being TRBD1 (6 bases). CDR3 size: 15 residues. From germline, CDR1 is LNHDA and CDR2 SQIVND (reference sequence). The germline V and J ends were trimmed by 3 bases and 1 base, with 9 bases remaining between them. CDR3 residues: CASSIGQLTNEKLFF. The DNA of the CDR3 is TGTGCCAGTAGTATCGGACAGCTAACTAATGAAAAACTGTTTTTT.

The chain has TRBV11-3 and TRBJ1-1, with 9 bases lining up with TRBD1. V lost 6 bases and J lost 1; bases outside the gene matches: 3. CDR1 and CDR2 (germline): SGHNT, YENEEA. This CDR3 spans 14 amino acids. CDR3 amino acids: CASSTGGANTEAFF. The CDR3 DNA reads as TGTGCCAGCAGTACAGGGGGCGCGAACACTGAAGCTTTCTTT.